This T cell receptor beta chain was observed in a study of blood T cell repertoires in COVID-19. Study information: Spain, Italy and the United States supplied samples that represented acute and convalescent COVID-19. The analysed material was cDNA or gDNA that came from T cells, B-cell-depleted T cells, or PBMCs.

With V trimmed by 2 bases and J by 5 bases, 9 bases remained unmatched. The V gene's germline CDR1 is SGHRS and CDR2 YFSETQ. This CDR3 is 16 amino acids long. Original data processing: Reference gene primer amplification gave estimated nucleated cell counts. Sequenced by immunoSEQ multiplex PCR; TCRdb stores in-frame clones only, minus some. That table is the source of V, J and clone size, and D and trimming were worked out from the DNA. This sample yields about 240,000 clones, of which 75% to 90% are seen a single time; more than 3.5% belongs to the top ten. Participant ages covered about 18 to 100 years across 25 or so US areas.

This clonotype was obtained from a woman in her twenties or thirties who had recovered from COVID-19. Specimen: PBMCs or T cells enriched from blood (not recorded which). The chain has TRBV5-1 and TRBJ1-2, with 10 bases aligning to TRBD1. CDR3 bases: TGCGCCAGCAGCTTAGGAGGGACAGGGGATAGATATGGCTACACCTTC. It yields the protein CASSLGGTGDRYGYTF.